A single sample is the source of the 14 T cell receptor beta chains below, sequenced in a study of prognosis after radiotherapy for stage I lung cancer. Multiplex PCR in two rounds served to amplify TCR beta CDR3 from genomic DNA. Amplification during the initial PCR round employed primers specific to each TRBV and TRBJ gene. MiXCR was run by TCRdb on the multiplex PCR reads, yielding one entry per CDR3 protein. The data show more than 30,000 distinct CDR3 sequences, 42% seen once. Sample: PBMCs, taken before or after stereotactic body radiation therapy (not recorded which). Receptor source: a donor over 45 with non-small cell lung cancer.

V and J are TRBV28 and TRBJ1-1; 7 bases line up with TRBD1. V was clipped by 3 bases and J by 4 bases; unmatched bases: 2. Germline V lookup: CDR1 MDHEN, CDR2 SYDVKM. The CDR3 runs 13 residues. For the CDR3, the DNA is TGTGCCAGCAGTTTTAGGGGGCTCACTGAAGCTTTCTTT. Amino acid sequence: CASSFRGLTEAFF.

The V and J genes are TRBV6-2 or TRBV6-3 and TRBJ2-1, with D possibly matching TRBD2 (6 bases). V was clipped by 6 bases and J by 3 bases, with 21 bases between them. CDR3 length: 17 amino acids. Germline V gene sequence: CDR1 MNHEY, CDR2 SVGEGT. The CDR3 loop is CASRLATISFGYNEQFF. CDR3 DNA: TGTGCCAGCAGGCTAGCGACCATTTCATTTGGCTACAATGAGCAGTTCTTC.

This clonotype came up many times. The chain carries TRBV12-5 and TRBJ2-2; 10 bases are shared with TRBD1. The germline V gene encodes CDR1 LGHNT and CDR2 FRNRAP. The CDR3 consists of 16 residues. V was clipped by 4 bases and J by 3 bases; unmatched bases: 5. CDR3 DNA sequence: TGTGCTAGTGGTTCGACCGGGACAGGGGACACCGGGGAGCTGTTTTTT. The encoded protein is CASGSTGTGDTGELFF. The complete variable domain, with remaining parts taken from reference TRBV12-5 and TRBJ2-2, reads DARVTQTPRHKVTEMGQEVTMRCQPILGHNTVFWYRQTMMQGLELLAYFRNRAPLDDSGMPKDRFSAEMPDATLATLKIQPSEPRDSAVYFCASGSTGTGDTGELFFGEGSRLTVL.

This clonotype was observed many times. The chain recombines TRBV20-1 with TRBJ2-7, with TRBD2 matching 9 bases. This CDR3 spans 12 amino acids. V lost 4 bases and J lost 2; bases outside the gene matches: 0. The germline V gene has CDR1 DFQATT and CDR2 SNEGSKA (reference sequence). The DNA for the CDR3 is TGCAGTGCTAAGCGGGGGGCCTACGAGCAGTACTTC. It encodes CSAKRGAYEQYF.

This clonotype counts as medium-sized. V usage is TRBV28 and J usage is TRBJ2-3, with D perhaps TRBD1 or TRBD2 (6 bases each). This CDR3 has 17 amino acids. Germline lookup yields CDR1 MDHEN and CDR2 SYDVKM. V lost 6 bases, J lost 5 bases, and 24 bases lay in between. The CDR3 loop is CASSPGAGRIVGDTQYF. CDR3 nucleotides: TGTGCCAGCAGCCCAGGGGCGGGGCGAATCGTTGGAGATACGCAGTATTTT.

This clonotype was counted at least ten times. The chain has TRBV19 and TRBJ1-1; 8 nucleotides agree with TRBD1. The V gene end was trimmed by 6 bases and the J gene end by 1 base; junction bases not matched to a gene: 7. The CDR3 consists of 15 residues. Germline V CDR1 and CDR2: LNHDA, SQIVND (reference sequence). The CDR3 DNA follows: TGTGCCAGTAGACCCTGGACAGGGCGGAACACTGAAGCTTTCTTT. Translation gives CASRPWTGRNTEAFF.

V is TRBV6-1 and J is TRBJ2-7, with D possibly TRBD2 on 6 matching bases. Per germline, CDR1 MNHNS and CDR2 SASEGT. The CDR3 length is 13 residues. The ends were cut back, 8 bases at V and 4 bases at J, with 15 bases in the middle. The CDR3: CASSASEEYEQYF. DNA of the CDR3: TGTGCCAGCTCGGCTAGCGAAGAGTACGAGCAGTACTTC.

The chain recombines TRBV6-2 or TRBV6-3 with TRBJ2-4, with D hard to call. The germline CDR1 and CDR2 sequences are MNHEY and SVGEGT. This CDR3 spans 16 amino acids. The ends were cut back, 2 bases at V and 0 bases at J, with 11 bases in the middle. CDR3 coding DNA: TGTGCCAGCAGTTACCTAGGGTCCCTAGCCAAAAACATTCAGTACTTC. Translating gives CASSYLGSLAKNIQYF.

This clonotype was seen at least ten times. CDR3 sequence (DNA): TGCGCCAGCAGCGTATCGGAGGCCGCGGGCTATGGCTACACCTTC. As protein: CASSVSEAAGYGYTF. The chain links TRBV5-1 to TRBJ1-2; D is uncertain. Germline V gene lookup returns CDR1 SGHRS and CDR2 YFSETQ. CDR3 length: 15 residues. V was pared by 4 bases and J by 4 bases, with 17 bases between.

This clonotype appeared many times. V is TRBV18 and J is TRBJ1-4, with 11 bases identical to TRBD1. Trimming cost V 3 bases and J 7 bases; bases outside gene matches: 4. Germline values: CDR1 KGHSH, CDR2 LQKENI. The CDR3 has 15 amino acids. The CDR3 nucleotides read TGTGCCAGCTCACCGCCAGGGACAGGGGGTGAAAAACTGTTTTTT. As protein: CASSPPGTGGEKLFF.

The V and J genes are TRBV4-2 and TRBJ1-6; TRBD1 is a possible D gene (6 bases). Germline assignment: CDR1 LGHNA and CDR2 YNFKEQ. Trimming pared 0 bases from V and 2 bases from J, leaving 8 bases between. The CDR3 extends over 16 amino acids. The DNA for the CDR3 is TGTGCCAGCAGCCAAGAACAGGGAGCCTATAATTCACCCCTCCACTTT. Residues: CASSQEQGAYNSPLHF.

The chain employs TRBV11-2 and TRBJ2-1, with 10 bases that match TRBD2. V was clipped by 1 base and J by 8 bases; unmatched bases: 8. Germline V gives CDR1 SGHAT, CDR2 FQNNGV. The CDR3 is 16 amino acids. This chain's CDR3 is CASSLGLSGRAYEQFF. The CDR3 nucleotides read TGTGCCAGCAGCTTAGGACTAAGCGGGAGGGCCTATGAGCAGTTCTTC.

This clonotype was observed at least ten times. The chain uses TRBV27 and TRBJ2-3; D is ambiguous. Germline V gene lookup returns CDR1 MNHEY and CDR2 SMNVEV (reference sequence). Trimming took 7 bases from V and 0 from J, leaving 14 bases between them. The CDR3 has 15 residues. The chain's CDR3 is CASTSLRSSTDTQYF. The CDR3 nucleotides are TGTGCCAGCACTTCACTTCGTTCTAGCACAGATACGCAGTATTTT.

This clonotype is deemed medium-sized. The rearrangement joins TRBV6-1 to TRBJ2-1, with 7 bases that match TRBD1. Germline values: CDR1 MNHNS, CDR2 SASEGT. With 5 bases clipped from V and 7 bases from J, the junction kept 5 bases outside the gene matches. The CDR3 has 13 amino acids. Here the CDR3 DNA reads TGTGCCAGCAGTATTGACAGGGAGAATGAGCAGTTCTTC. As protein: CASSIDRENEQFF.